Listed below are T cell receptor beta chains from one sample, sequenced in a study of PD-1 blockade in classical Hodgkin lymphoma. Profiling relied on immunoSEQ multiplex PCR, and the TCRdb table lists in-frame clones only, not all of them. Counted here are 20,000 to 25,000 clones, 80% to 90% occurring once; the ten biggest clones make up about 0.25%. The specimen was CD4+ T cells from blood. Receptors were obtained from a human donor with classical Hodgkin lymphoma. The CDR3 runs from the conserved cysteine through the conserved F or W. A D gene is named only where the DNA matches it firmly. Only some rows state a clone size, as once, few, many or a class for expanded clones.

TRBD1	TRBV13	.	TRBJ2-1	CASSLRQGLVYNEQFF	TGTGCCAGCAGCTTACGACAGGGCTTAGTATACAATGAGCAGTTCTTC
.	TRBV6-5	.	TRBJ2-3	CASSPLGSSTDTQYF	TGTGCCAGCAGTCCGTTGGGTTCGAGCACAGATACGCAGTATTTT
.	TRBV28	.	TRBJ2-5	CASSAVETQYF	TGTGCCAGCAGCGCCGTTGAGACCCAGTACTTC
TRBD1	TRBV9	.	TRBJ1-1	CASSVYGTGDTEAFF	TGTGCCAGCAGCGTATACGGGACAGGGGACACTGAAGCTTTCTTT
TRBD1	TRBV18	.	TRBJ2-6	CASSPWTGAYSGANVLTF	TGTGCCAGCTCACCATGGACAGGGGCATACTCTGGGGCCAACGTCCTGACTTTC
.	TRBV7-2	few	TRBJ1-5	CASSPNLRFNQPQHF	TGTGCCAGCAGCCCCAATTTACGGTTCAACCAGCCCCAGCATTTT
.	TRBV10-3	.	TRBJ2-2	CAISEGTGNTGELFF	TGTGCCATCAGTGAGGGTACAGGGAACACCGGGGAGCTGTTTTTT
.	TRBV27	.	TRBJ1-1	CASSLWDKNTEAFF	TGTGCCAGCAGTTTATGGGACAAGAACACTGAAGCTTTCTTT
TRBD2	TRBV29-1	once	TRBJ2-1	CSGSPGGRISYNEQFF	TGCAGCGGTAGCCCGGGAGGTCGAATCTCCTACAATGAGCAGTTCTTC
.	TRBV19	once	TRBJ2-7	CASSIAGAYEQYF	TGTGCCAGTAGTATAGCAGGAGCCTACGAGCAGTACTTC
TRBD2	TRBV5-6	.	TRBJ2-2	CASSLSAGEVAGELFF	TGTGCCAGCAGCTTGTCTGCGGGAGAGGTGGCCGGGGAGCTGTTTTTT
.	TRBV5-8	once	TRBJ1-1	CASSLRIRFPEAFF	TGTGCCAGCAGCTTGAGGATCAGGTTCCCTGAAGCTTTCTTT
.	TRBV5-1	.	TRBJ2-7	CASSLLGWGYEQYF	TGCGCCAGCAGCTTGTTAGGTTGGGGCTACGAGCAGTACTTC
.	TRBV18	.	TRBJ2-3	CASSRYGDTQYF	TGTGCCAGCTCACGATATGGAGATACGCAGTATTTT
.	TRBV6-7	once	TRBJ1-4	CARFPGEKLFF	TGTGCCAGATTTCCTGGGGAAAAACTGTTTTTT
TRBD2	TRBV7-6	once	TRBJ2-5	CASSWIAGETQYF	TGTGCCAGCAGCTGGATAGCGGGGGAGACCCAGTACTTC
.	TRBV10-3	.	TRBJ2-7	CAISESTYEQYF	TGTGCCATCAGTGAGTCAACCTACGAGCAGTACTTC